This T cell receptor (beta chain) was obtained from a study of blood T cell repertoires in COVID-19. The wider study: T cells, B-cell-depleted T cells, or PBMCs provided the cDNA or gDNA that served as material.

Some clones are missing from TCRdb's copy, which holds only in-frame ones; the method was immunoSEQ multiplex PCR. The sample has about 83,000 clones, about 90% seen once. Germline CDR1 is LNHDA and CDR2 is SQIVND (reference sequence). The J segment lost 4 bases and the V segment lost 3 bases, leaving 5 bases of the junction unmatched. There are 15 residues in the CDR3. The chain employs TRBV19 and TRBJ2-2, with 7 bases matching TRBD1. Source material: peripheral blood. The receptor's source is a woman in her forties or fifties with active or convalescent COVID-19. The CDR3 sequence: CASSIKGAGTGELFF. Here the CDR3 DNA reads TGTGCCAGTAGTATTAAGGGGGCCGGCACCGGGGAGCTGTTTTTT.